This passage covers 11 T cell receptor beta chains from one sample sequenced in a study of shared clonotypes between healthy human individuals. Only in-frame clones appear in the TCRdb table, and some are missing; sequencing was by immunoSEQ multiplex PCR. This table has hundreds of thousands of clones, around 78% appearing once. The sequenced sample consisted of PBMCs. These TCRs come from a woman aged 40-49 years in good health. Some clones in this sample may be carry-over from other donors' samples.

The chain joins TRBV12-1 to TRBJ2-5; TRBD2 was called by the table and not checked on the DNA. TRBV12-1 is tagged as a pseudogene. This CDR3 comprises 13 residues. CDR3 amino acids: CASRLGGQETQYF. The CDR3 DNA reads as TGTGCCAGCAGATTGGGGGGTCAAGAGACCCAGTACTTC.

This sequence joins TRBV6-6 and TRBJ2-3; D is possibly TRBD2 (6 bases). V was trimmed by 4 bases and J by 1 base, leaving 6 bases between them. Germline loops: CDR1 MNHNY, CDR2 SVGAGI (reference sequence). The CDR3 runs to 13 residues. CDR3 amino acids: CASSSSGTDTQYF. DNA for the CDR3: TGTGCCAGCAGTTCTAGCGGCACAGATACGCAGTATTTT.

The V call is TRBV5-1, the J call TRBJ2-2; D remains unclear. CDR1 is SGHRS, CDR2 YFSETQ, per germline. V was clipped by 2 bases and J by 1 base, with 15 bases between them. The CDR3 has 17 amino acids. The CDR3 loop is CASSLPIGGMNTGELFF. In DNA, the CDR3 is TGCGCCAGCAGCTTACCCATTGGTGGAATGAACACCGGGGAGCTGTTTTTT.

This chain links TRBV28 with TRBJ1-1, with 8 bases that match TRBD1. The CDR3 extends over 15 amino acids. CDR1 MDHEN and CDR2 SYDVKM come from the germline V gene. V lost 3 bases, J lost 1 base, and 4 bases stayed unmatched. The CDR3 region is CASSLDRESNTEAFF. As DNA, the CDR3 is TGTGCCAGCAGTTTGGACAGGGAATCGAACACTGAAGCTTTCTTT.

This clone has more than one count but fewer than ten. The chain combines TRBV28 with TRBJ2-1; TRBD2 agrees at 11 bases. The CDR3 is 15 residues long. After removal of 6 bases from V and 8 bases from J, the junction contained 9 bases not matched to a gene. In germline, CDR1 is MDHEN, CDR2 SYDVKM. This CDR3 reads CASRSPSGRRDEQFF. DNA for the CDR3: TGTGCCAGCAGGAGCCCTAGCGGGAGGCGGGATGAGCAGTTCTTC.

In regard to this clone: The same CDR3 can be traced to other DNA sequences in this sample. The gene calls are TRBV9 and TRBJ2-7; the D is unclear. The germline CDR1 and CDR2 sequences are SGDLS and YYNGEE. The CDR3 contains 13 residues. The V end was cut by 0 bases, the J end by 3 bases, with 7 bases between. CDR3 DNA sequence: TGTGCCAGCAGCGTAGGCAGCAGCTACGAGCAGTACTTC. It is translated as CASSVGSSYEQYF.

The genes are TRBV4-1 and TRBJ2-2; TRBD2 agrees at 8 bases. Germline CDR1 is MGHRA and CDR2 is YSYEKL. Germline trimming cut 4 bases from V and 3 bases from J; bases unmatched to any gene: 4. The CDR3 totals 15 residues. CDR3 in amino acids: CASSPAGGYTGELFF. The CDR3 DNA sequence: TGCGCCAGCAGCCCTGCGGGAGGTTACACCGGGGAGCTGTTTTTT.

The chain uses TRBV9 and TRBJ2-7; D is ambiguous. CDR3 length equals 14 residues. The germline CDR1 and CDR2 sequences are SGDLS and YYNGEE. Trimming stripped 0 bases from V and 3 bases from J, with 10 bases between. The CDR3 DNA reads TGTGCCAGCAGCGTAGTAATAGCCCGCTACGAGCAGTACTTC. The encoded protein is CASSVVIARYEQYF.

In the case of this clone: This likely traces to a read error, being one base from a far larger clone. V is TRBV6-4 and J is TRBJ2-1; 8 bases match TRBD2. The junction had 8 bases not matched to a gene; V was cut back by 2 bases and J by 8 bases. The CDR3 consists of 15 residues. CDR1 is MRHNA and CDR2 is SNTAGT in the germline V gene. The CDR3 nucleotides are TGTGCCAGCAGTGACGACACGGGAGGGCAGGATGAGCAGTTCTTC. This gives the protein CASSDDTGGQDEQFF.

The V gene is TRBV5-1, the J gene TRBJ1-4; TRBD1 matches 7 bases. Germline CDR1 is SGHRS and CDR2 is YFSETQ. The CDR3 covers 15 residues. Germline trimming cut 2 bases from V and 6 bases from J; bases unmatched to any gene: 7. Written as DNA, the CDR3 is TGCGCCAGCAGCTTTAACACAGGGGACGATGAAAAACTGTTTTTT. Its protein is CASSFNTGDDEKLFF.

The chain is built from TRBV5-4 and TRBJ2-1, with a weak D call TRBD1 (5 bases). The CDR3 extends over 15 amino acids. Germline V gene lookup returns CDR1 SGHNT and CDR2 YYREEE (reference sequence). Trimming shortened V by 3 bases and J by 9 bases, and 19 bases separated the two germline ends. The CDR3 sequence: CASSSYTDSGLEQFF. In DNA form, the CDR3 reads TGTGCCAGCAGCTCCTACACCGACTCAGGGCTTGAGCAGTTCTTC.